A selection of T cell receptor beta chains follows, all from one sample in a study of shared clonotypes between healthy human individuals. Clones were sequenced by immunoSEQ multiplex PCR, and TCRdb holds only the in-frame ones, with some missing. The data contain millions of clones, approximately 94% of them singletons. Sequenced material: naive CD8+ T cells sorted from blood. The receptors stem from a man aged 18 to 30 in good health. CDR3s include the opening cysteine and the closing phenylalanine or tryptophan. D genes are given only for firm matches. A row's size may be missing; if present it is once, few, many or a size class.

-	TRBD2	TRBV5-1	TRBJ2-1	CASSPQGAGGSNEQFF	TGCGCCAGCAGCCCACAGGGCGCGGGGGGTAGCAATGAGCAGTTCTTC
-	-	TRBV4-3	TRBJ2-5	CASSRALGGTLQETQYF	TGCGCCAGCAGCCGAGCCCTTGGCGGGACATTGCAAGAGACCCAGTACTTC
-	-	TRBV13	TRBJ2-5	CASSLGWGEAETQYF	TGTGCCAGCAGCTTAGGATGGGGGGAGGCGGAGACCCAGTACTTC
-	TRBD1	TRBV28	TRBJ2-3	CASSPFVTGVRSTDTQYF	TGTGCCAGCAGTCCTTTCGTGACAGGGGTCAGAAGCACAGATACGCAGTATTTT
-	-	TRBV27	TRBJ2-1	CASSLGPSGMVTYNEQFF	TGTGCCAGCAGTTTAGGTCCCAGTGGGATGGTTACCTACAATGAGCAGTTCTTC
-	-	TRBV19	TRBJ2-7	CATSAGYSYEQYF	TGTGCCACTTCGGCAGGCTACTCCTACGAGCAGTACTTC
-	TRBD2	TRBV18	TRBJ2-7	CASSSSGSYSYEQYF	TGTGCCAGCTCGTCTAGCGGGAGTTACTCCTACGAGCAGTACTTC
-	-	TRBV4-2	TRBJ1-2	CASSQQQEPYGYTF	TGTGCCAGCAGCCAACAACAGGAACCCTATGGCTACACCTTC
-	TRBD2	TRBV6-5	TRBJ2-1	CASSSPSGYNEQFF	TGTGCCAGCAGTTCCCCTAGCGGATACAATGAGCAGTTCTTC
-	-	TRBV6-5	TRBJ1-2	CASSQDPSNGYTF	TGTGCCAGCAGTCAGGACCCAAGCAATGGCTACACCTTC
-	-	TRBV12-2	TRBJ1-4	CASRLATGPSTPPATNEKLFF	TGTGCAAGTCGCTTAGCGACAGGCCCCTCTACACCACCTGCAACTAATGAAAAACTGTTTTTT
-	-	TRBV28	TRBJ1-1	CASSMSAASEAFF	TGTGCCAGCAGTATGTCAGCGGCCTCTGAAGCTTTCTTT
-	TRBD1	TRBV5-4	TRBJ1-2	CASSLSAGGDYGYTF	TGTGCCAGCAGCTTGTCGGCAGGGGGCGACTATGGCTACACCTTC
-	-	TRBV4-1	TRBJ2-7	CASSQVFGETYEQYF	TGCGCCAGCAGCCAAGTATTCGGGGAAACCTACGAGCAGTACTTC
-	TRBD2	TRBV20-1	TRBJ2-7	CSVSSGYEQYF	TGCAGTGTCTCTAGCGGTTACGAGCAGTACTTC
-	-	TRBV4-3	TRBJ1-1	CASSQDPMNTEAFF	TGCGCCAGCAGCCAAGATCCGATGAACACTGAAGCTTTCTTT
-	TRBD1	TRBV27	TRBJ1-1	CASSSLRDRVVGTEAFF	TGTGCCAGCAGTTCCCTAAGAGACAGGGTGGTGGGAACTGAAGCTTTCTTT
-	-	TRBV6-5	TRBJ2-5	CACRPVGAWETQYF	TGTGCCTGTCGTCCAGTAGGGGCTTGGGAGACCCAGTACTTC
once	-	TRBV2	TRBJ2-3	CASTRAHGTDTQYF	TGTGCCAGCACCCGTGCGCATGGCACAGATACGCAGTATTTT
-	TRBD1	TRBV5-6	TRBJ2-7	CASSPGGQGSYEQYF	TGTGCCAGCAGCCCCGGGGGACAGGGATCCTACGAGCAGTACTTC
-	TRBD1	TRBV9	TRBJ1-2	CASSVTGDPSYGYTF	TGTGCCAGCAGCGTGACAGGGGACCCGAGCTATGGCTACACCTTC
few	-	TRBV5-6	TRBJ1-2	CASSVDDYGYTF	TGTGCCAGCAGCGTGGACGACTATGGCTACACCTTC
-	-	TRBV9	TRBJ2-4	CASSHNRNSAKNIQYF	TGTGCCAGCAGCCATAATAGAAACAGCGCCAAAAACATTCAGTACTTC
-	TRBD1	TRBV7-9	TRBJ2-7	CASSFSGQGGHEQYF	TGTGCCAGCAGCTTCTCAGGACAGGGGGGCCACGAGCAGTACTTC
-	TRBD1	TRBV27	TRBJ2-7	CASSLGTGINYEQYF	TGTGCCAGCAGTTTAGGGACAGGGATCAACTACGAGCAGTACTTC
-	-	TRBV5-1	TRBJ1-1	CASSLEQGAGKTEAFF	TGCGCCAGCAGCTTGGAACAGGGTGCGGGTAAAACTGAAGCTTTCTTT
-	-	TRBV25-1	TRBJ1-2	CASSDKEDPAFYGYTF	TGTGCCAGCAGTGATAAGGAGGATCCGGCCTTCTATGGCTACACCTTC
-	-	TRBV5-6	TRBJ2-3	CASSLAARGATDTQYF	TGTGCCAGCAGCTTGGCCGCGAGGGGGGCCACAGATACGCAGTATTTT